A single sample gave rise to the 30 T cell receptor beta chains below, sequenced in a study of T-cell memory formation after mild COVID-19. Each CDR3 protein gets one entry after TCRdb re-called the 5' RACE reads with MiXCR. The sample contains some 210,000 distinct CDR3 sequences, about a sixth of which appear only once. Specimen: PBMCs or a T cell subset sorted from them (not recorded which). The receptors here all came from an adult woman who had mild COVID-19 (a few samples of this study predate the infection). Cell type and time point are not known.

The chain uses TRBV15 and TRBJ2-5; D not resolved. Deletions cut 2 bases from V and 0 bases from J, with 19 bases between. Germline V lookup: CDR1 LNHNV, CDR2 YYDKDF (reference sequence). CDR3 length: 18 residues. The CDR3 DNA sequence: TGTGCCACCAGCAGATTCCCACCTCGTATCCAGTACCAAGAGACCCAGTACTTC. The encoded protein is CATSRFPPRIQYQETQYF.

This clonotype was counted a few times. The chain recombines TRBV6-5 with TRBJ2-3, with 9 bases lining up with TRBD1. The CDR3 has 14 amino acids. Unmatched junction bases numbered 4, after V lost 5 bases and J lost 4 bases. The germline CDR1 and CDR2 sequences are MNHEY and SVGAGI. CDR3 DNA: TGTGCCAGCAGTCTTACAGGGGGCCCAGATACGCAGTATTTT. This translates into CASSLTGGPDTQYF.

This clonotype was observed a few times. V gene TRBV24-1 combines with J gene TRBJ2-3, with D tentatively TRBD2 (5 bases). The germline V gene has CDR1 KGHDR and CDR2 SFDVKD. The CDR3 spans 13 residues. Trimming removed 3 bases at V and 6 bases at J, with 9 bases between. CDR3: CATSDKREDTQYF. The CDR3 DNA follows: TGTGCCACCAGTGATAAGAGGGAGGATACGCAGTATTTT.

V is TRBV7-9 and J is TRBJ2-1; perhaps TRBD1 as D (5 bases). The CDR3 extends over 16 amino acids. V was shortened by 2 bases and J by 0 bases, with 11 bases between the two germline ends. Germline CDR1 and CDR2: SEHNR and FQNEAQ (reference sequence). The CDR3 DNA reads TGTGCCAGCAGCTTACCCAGGGATTCCTCCTACAATGAGCAGTTCTTC. Translation gives CASSLPRDSSYNEQFF.

The chain employs TRBV12-3 or TRBV12-4 and TRBJ1-1; D perhaps matches TRBD1 (5 bases). This CDR3 is 11 amino acids long. Trimming removed 5 bases from V and 10 bases from J, with 11 bases in between. The CDR3 bases are TGTGCCAGCAGTGGGACTTCGGGAGCTTTCTTT. Translated: CASSGTSGAFF.

This clonotype was observed a few times. This sequence joins TRBV20-1 and TRBJ2-3; possibly TRBD2 for D (5 bases). The germline V gene encodes CDR1 DFQATT and CDR2 SNEGSKA (reference sequence). The V and J ends lost 3 bases and 2 bases respectively, with 18 bases between them. This CDR3 is 16 amino acids long. CDR3 nucleotide sequence: TGCAGTGCTAGGAGGGTCCCTCCATTGCTCACAGATACGCAGTATTTT. Translation gives CSARRVPPLLTDTQYF.

As DNA, the CDR3 is TGTGCCAGTAGTATCGTCCCAACCAACATTAATTCACCCCTCCACTTT. Translated, it gives CASSIVPTNINSPLHF. The chain has TRBV19 and TRBJ1-6; D not certain. Looked up from germline, CDR1 is LNHDA and CDR2 is SQIVND (reference sequence). V lost 3 bases to trimming and J lost 6 bases, with 15 bases between them. The CDR3 has 16 amino acids.

This clonotype showed up just a few times. The chain uses TRBV5-4 and TRBJ2-1; 12 bases align to TRBD2. The CDR3 has 17 residues. Germline values: CDR1 SGHNT, CDR2 YYREEE (reference sequence). With V trimmed by 1 base and J by 4 bases, 6 bases remained unmatched. The CDR3 DNA reads as TGTGCCAGCAGCTTGAGTCAGCTAGCGGGGGGGTACAATGAGCAGTTCTTC. This translates into CASSLSQLAGGYNEQFF.

This clonotype was found a few times. V is TRBV20-1 and J is TRBJ2-2; no definite D call. V was clipped by 1 base and J by 5 bases, with 14 bases between them. In germline, CDR1 is DFQATT, CDR2 SNEGSKA (reference sequence). CDR3 size: 15 residues. The CDR3 nucleotides read TGCAGTGCTAGAGCCCCTGGACGTCCGACCGGGGAGCTGTTTTTT. Translation gives CSARAPGRPTGELFF.

In its sample, this clonotype was seen many times. The V and J genes are TRBV20-1 and TRBJ1-1; perhaps TRBD1 as D (5 bases). V lost 5 bases, J lost 0 bases, and 16 bases lay in between. Germline values: CDR1 DFQATT, CDR2 SNEGSKA (reference sequence). The CDR3 is 15 amino acids. The CDR3 nucleotides read TGCAGTGCTCTGGGGCAGACGTGGATGAACACTGAAGCTTTCTTT. Translated, it gives CSALGQTWMNTEAFF.

V and J are TRBV10-3 and TRBJ1-1, with unresolved D. Trimming left V 3 bases short and J 0 bases short, with 8 bases between. The CDR3 spans 14 residues. Germline CDR1 ENHRY, CDR2 SYGVKD. CDR3 loop: CAISENGLNTEAFF. In nucleotides, the CDR3 is TGTGCCATCAGTGAAAATGGGCTGAACACTGAAGCTTTCTTT.

This clonotype was found a few times. This chain connects TRBV7-2 to TRBJ2-7, with 10 bases fitting TRBD1. This CDR3 is 14 amino acids long. Germline CDR1 is SGHTA and CDR2 is FQGNSA. J gave up 2 bases and V 5 bases, and 3 bases lay outside the gene matches. CDR3 amino acids: CASSPDRGPYEQYF. CDR3 nucleotides: TGTGCCAGCAGCCCAGACAGGGGGCCCTACGAGCAGTACTTC.

V gene TRBV6-2 or TRBV6-3 combines with J gene TRBJ1-4; 7 positions agree with TRBD1. The germline CDR1 and CDR2 sequences are MNHEY and SVGEGT. J lost 7 bases, V lost 5 bases, and 7 bases had no gene match. This CDR3 contains 14 residues. As DNA, the CDR3 is TGTGCCAGCAGTGATCACAGGGGAGGTGAAAAACTGTTTTTT. Its protein product is CASSDHRGGEKLFF.

The chain couples TRBV20-1 to TRBJ1-5; D unclear. This CDR3 contains 16 residues. Between the trimmed V and J ends, which lost 0 bases and 4 bases, there was a span of 16 bases. In germline, CDR1 is DFQATT, CDR2 SNEGSKA (reference sequence). For the CDR3, the DNA is TGCAGTGCTAGAGAACAGAGCTCCCTGAGAAATCAGCCCCAGCATTTT. Amino acids: CSAREQSSLRNQPQHF.

This rearrangement joins TRBV11-2 to TRBJ2-7; a possible D gene is TRBD1 (5 bases). Per germline, CDR1 SGHAT and CDR2 FQNNGV. This CDR3 has 17 amino acids. The V and J ends lost 1 base and 7 bases respectively, with 23 bases between them. CDR3 sequence (DNA): TGTGCCAGCAGCTTAGTAATAGGTGGTCAGGGCATGTATGAGCAGTACTTC. Translation: CASSLVIGGQGMYEQYF.

CDR3 residues: CASKPSGTLAYEQYF. For the CDR3, the DNA is TGTGCCAGCAAACCGTCCGGGACCTTAGCCTACGAGCAGTACTTC. The chain has TRBV6-2 or TRBV6-3 and TRBJ2-7; D tentatively fits TRBD1 or TRBD2 (5 bases each). The germline V gene encodes CDR1 MNHEY and CDR2 SVGEGT. CDR3 size: 15 residues. Deletions cut 7 bases from V and 2 bases from J, with 18 bases between.

This clonotype was recorded a few times. The J gene is TRBJ1-4, the V gene TRBV10-3; possibly TRBD1 for D (5 bases). The CDR3 contains 13 residues. V was cut by 6 bases and J by 3 bases, with 8 bases left in between. CDR1 is ENHRY, CDR2 SYGVKD, per germline. The CDR3 region is CAIRDRPNEKLFF. In nucleotides, the CDR3 is TGTGCCATCAGAGACAGACCTAATGAAAAACTGTTTTTT.

This clonotype showed up many times. The CDR3 coding sequence is TGCGCCAGCAGCCAAGTGGAGCTTATCACCGGGGAGCTGTTTTTT. It encodes CASSQVELITGELFF. The chain carries TRBV4-1 and TRBJ2-2; no firm D call. The CDR3 is 15 amino acids. V shed 1 base and J shed 4 bases, with 10 bases lying between them. Germline values: CDR1 MGHRA, CDR2 YSYEKL.

This clonotype turned up a few times. The gene calls are TRBV5-1 and TRBJ1-1; D is perhaps TRBD1 (5 bases). The germline gives CDR1 SGHRS, CDR2 YFSETQ. The CDR3 spans 14 residues. V lost 5 bases to trimming and J lost 2 bases, with 13 bases between them. CDR3 DNA sequence: TGCGCCAGCAGATTAGGAGGGGACAACACTGAAGCTTTCTTT. Translating it yields CASRLGGDNTEAFF.

The chain joins TRBV19 to TRBJ2-1; 8 bases fit TRBD2. The length of the CDR3 is 15 residues. Germline V gene sequence: CDR1 LNHDA, CDR2 SQIVND (reference sequence). J was trimmed by 8 bases and V by 3 bases; bases with no gene match: 9. CDR3 residues: CASSISPGGYDEQFF. Written as DNA, the CDR3 is TGTGCCAGTAGTATTTCCCCGGGAGGGTATGATGAGCAGTTCTTC. Combining the CDR3 with reference TRBV19 and TRBJ2-1 gives the whole variable domain DGGITQSPKYLFRKEGQNVTLSCEQNLNHDAMYWYRQDPGQGLRLIYYSQIVNDFQKGDIAEGYSVSREKKESFPLTVTSAQKNPTAFYLCASSISPGGYDEQFFGPGTRLTVL.

The V gene is TRBV25-1, the J gene TRBJ1-2; D not certain. CDR1 is MGHDK, CDR2 SYGVNS, per germline. With 6 bases removed from V and 1 base from J, the gap between germline ends came to 15 bases. The CDR3 spans 15 residues. CDR3 DNA sequence: TGTGCCAGCAGGAGGAGGGATTACCTTAACTATGGCTACACCTTC. The encoded protein is CASRRRDYLNYGYTF.

The V and J genes are TRBV18 and TRBJ2-1, with a weak D call TRBD2 (7 bases). CDR1 is KGHSH and CDR2 is LQKENI in the germline V gene. V lost 2 bases and J lost 8, with 16 bases in between. The CDR3 spans 15 residues. The CDR3 is CASSPGGASPHEQFF. CDR3 sequence (DNA): TGTGCCAGCTCACCAGGGGGGGCTTCTCCCCATGAGCAGTTCTTC.

The chain joins TRBV27 to TRBJ1-1; D not resolved. This CDR3 contains 13 residues. The germline CDR1 and CDR2 sequences are MNHEY and SMNVEV (reference sequence). V was shortened by 5 bases and J by 7 bases, with 14 bases between the two germline ends. CDR3 bases: TGTGCCAGCAGTAATAGGAGAAATGGTGAAGCTTTCTTT. Protein product: CASSNRRNGEAFF.

This clonotype was detected only a few times. The chain recombines TRBV7-9 with TRBJ2-3, with TRBD1 as a possible D gene (6 bases). The CDR3 loop spans 16 amino acids. V lost 5 bases and J lost 3, with 18 bases in between. Germline assignment: CDR1 SEHNR and CDR2 FQNEAQ (reference sequence). CDR3 DNA sequence: TGTGCCAGCAGCGACGGGACACTCGGTCGGACAGATACGCAGTATTTT. It yields the protein CASSDGTLGRTDTQYF.

The CDR3, as DNA: TGTGCCAGCAGCTATCTAGCGGGTAGAAGCACAGATACGCAGTATTTT. It translates to CASSYLAGRSTDTQYF. The V and J genes are TRBV4-2 and TRBJ2-3, with 8 bases that match TRBD2. The V gene's germline CDR1 is LGHNA and CDR2 YNFKEQ. The trim removed 5 bases at V and 0 bases at J, leaving 7 bases unmatched. The CDR3 extends over 16 amino acids.

This clonotype was detected a few times. The CDR3 spells CASSRGQIHTDTQYF. The DNA of the CDR3 is TGTGCCAGCAGCCGAGGGCAGATCCACACAGATACGCAGTATTTT. The chain carries TRBV7-2 and TRBJ2-3, with a tentative D call TRBD2 (5 bases). CDR1 SGHTA and CDR2 FQGNSA come from the germline V gene. The CDR3 covers 15 residues. Between the trimmed V and J ends, which lost 5 bases and 2 bases, there was a span of 14 bases.

This clonotype was detected only a few times. The conserved phenylalanine or tryptophan is not found at the CDR3 terminus, so this likely reflects a read error. CDR3 nucleotide sequence: TGTGCCAGCAGTGACCCTTCGGCAACTGGAAACACCATATATATT. As protein: CASSDPSATGNTIYI. The chain links TRBV6-1 to TRBJ1-3; D is uncertain. This CDR3 contains 15 residues. Trimming cost V 3 bases and J 2 bases, with 11 bases left between them. Germline V CDR1 and CDR2: MNHNS, SASEGT.

The chain has TRBV6-1 and TRBJ2-1; 9 positions agree with TRBD1. The CDR3 runs to 15 residues. After removal of 2 bases from V and 10 bases from J, the junction contained 9 bases not matched to a gene. Germline loops: CDR1 MNHNS, CDR2 SASEGT. The CDR3 spells CASSETGTGFREQFF. The DNA for the CDR3 is TGTGCCAGCAGTGAAACCGGGACAGGGTTTAGGGAGCAGTTCTTC.

There are a few counts of this clonotype. The chain links TRBV18 to TRBJ1-6; 9 nucleotides align to TRBD1. The V and J ends lost 3 bases and 10 bases, in that order; junction bases with no gene match: 4. Germline lookup yields CDR1 KGHSH and CDR2 LQKENI. The CDR3 runs to 14 residues. In DNA form, the CDR3 reads TGTGCCAGCTCACCGGACAGGGGATCCTCACCCCTCCACTTT. This translates into CASSPDRGSSPLHF.

This clonotype was recorded at least ten times. The chain uses TRBV5-1 and TRBJ2-5; D call uncertain. Trimming stripped 0 bases from V and 3 bases from J, with 6 bases between. The CDR3 sequence is 13 residues long. Germline V CDR1 and CDR2: SGHRS, YFSETQ. The DNA of the CDR3 is TGCGCCAGCAGCTTGGTAGCAGAAGAGACCCAGTACTTC. It encodes CASSLVAEETQYF.